Presented here are 22 T cell receptor beta chains from one specimen sequenced in a study of beta chain features in type 1 diabetes. Since all of the isolated RNA was reverse transcribed, expressed TCRB transcripts were what got sequenced. This table comes from immunoSEQ multiplex PCR, and its TCRdb copy is limited to in-frame clones, with some not included. The table lists 240,000 or so clones, roughly 70% of them singletons. Sequencing was carried out using naive CD4+ T cells from blood. The receptor set was obtained from a man aged 30-40 years in good health.

In its sample, this clone was seen a few times. The CDR3 DNA sequence: TGTGCCTGGAGCTACGCTGAAGCTTTCTTT. Its protein product is CAWSYAEAFF. The V and J genes are TRBV30 and TRBJ1-1; D is ambiguous. Trimming stripped 3 bases from V and 6 bases from J, with 5 bases between. Germline CDR1 is GTSNPN and CDR2 is SVGIG (reference sequence). The CDR3 runs to 10 residues.

The CDR3 loop reads CASSQTHDSPLHF. As DNA, the CDR3 is TGCGCCAGCAGCCAAACACATGATTCACCCCTCCACTTT. V usage is TRBV4-3 and J usage is TRBJ1-6; D remains ambiguous. Germline lookup yields CDR1 LGHNA and CDR2 YSLEER. The CDR3 spans 13 residues. The germline V and J ends were trimmed by 2 bases and 8 bases, with 7 bases remaining between them.

Only one count was recorded for this clone. The rearrangement joins TRBV29-1 to TRBJ2-1; D might be TRBD2 (5 bases). Germline assignment: CDR1 SQVTM and CDR2 ANQGSEA. The CDR3 extends over 11 amino acids. V was pared by 4 bases and J by 6 bases, with 7 bases between. CDR3 residues: CSVGRFNEQFF. The CDR3 DNA reads as TGCAGCGTTGGGAGGTTCAATGAGCAGTTCTTC.

The chain has TRBV7-2 and TRBJ2-4; no reliable D call. This CDR3 has 14 amino acids. The germline V and J ends were trimmed by 5 bases and 8 bases, with 16 bases remaining between them. In germline, CDR1 is SGHTA, CDR2 FQGNSA. CDR3 coding DNA: TGTGCCAGCAGCCCTCAGGTCTCAACAGACATTCAGTACTTC. It yields the protein CASSPQVSTDIQYF.

The V call is TRBV15, the J call TRBJ2-1; tentative D call: TRBD2 (5 bases). Germline V CDR1 and CDR2: LNHNV, YYDKDF (reference sequence). This CDR3 region has 12 residues. The V end was cut by 9 bases, the J end by 4 bases, with 10 bases between. The CDR3, as DNA: TGTGCCACTAGCGTGGGTTACAATGAGCAGTTCTTC. Translated: CATSVGYNEQFF.

The chain combines TRBV4-3 with TRBJ2-7; D is unclear. V dropped 0 bases and J dropped 0 bases, with 9 bases sitting between them. Germline values: CDR1 LGHNA, CDR2 YSLEER. The CDR3 has 15 amino acids. The CDR3 loop is CASSQEGSYSYEQYF. The CDR3 nucleotides are TGCGCCAGCAGCCAAGAGGGCAGTTACTCCTACGAGCAGTACTTC.

The rearrangement links TRBV29-1 to TRBJ2-3; D not resolved. Germline V gene lookup returns CDR1 SQVTM and CDR2 ANQGSEA. With 6 bases removed from V and 5 bases from J, the gap between germline ends came to 12 bases. The CDR3 runs 12 residues. The CDR3 sequence: CSVDMTGDTQYF. The CDR3 nucleotides are TGCAGCGTCGACATGACGGGAGATACGCAGTATTTT.

This clone has only one observation. The sample has other DNA sequences that encode this CDR3 too. The V call is TRBV30, the J call TRBJ2-5; maybe TRBD1 (6 bases). CDR3 length equals 14 residues. The germline gives CDR1 GTSNPN, CDR2 SVGIG (reference sequence). V was clipped by 0 bases and J by 5 bases, with 13 bases between them. CDR3 amino acids: CAWSVLGGGETQYF. For the CDR3, the DNA is TGTGCCTGGAGTGTACTTGGGGGCGGGGAGACCCAGTACTTC.

This sequence joins TRBV29-1 and TRBJ2-3; D is undetermined. CDR1 and CDR2 (germline): SQVTM, ANQGSEA. The CDR3 consists of 12 residues. V was pared by 7 bases and J by 7 bases, with 15 bases between. CDR3 in amino acids: CSAVGNDNTQYF. The CDR3 nucleotides are TGCAGCGCCGTTGGTAATGATAATACGCAGTATTTT.

This clone appeared a few times. Other DNA sequences in this specimen translate into the identical CDR3. J is TRBJ2-3 and V is TRBV7-2; D not resolved. In germline, CDR1 is SGHTA, CDR2 FQGNSA. This CDR3 is built from 12 residues. Trimming shortened V by 5 bases and J by 0 bases, and 3 bases separated the two germline ends. The CDR3 DNA follows: TGTGCCAGCAGCCTTAGCACAGATACGCAGTATTTT. It yields the protein CASSLSTDTQYF.

About this clone itself: Other nucleotide sequences in the sample specify the same CDR3. The CDR3 DNA is TGCAGTGCTAGGGGGGGAGAGACCCAGTACTTC. This codes for CSARGGETQYF. J is TRBJ2-5 and V is TRBV20-1; D is perhaps TRBD2 (6 bases). The germline V gene has CDR1 DFQATT and CDR2 SNEGSKA (reference sequence). The CDR3 sequence is 11 residues long. V was pared by 3 bases and J by 4 bases, with 6 bases between.

The sample holds a few counts of this clone. The chain employs TRBV9 and TRBJ2-6; no reliable D call. Germline CDR1 reads SGDLS; CDR2 reads YYNGEE. V lost 3 bases and J 1 base, leaving 5 bases between the germline ends. This CDR3 is built from 14 residues. CDR3 loop: CASSASSGANVLTF. CDR3 nucleotides: TGTGCCAGCAGCGCCTCATCTGGGGCCAACGTCCTGACTTTC.

This chain joins TRBV9 and TRBJ2-4; no firm D call. The V and J ends lost 0 bases and 5 bases respectively, with 9 bases between them. Germline assignment: CDR1 SGDLS and CDR2 YYNGEE. The CDR3 spans 14 residues. Here the CDR3 reads CASSVGWQENIQYF. DNA for the CDR3: TGTGCCAGCAGCGTAGGATGGCAGGAAAACATTCAGTACTTC.

This chain joins TRBV7-2 and TRBJ2-7; 10 bases map to TRBD2. The V segment lost 4 bases and the J segment 0 bases; nucleotides outside the gene matches: 3. CDR3 length equals 15 residues. CDR1 SGHTA and CDR2 FQGNSA come from the germline V gene. The CDR3 DNA reads TGTGCCAGCAGCTCCATAGCGGGAGGCTCCTACGAGCAGTACTTC. This encodes CASSSIAGGSYEQYF.

V usage is TRBV6-6 and J usage is TRBJ2-7; TRBD1 matches at 7 bases. CDR1 and CDR2 (germline): MNHNY, SVGAGI (reference sequence). V lost 7 bases and J lost 0; bases outside the gene matches: 6. The CDR3 spans 14 residues. CDR3 in DNA: TGTGCCAGCACCAAGGGGGCGGGCTCCTACGAGCAGTACTTC. Its protein is CASTKGAGSYEQYF.

The V call is TRBV30, the J call TRBJ2-1; the match to TRBD1 covers 8 bases. With 0 bases clipped from V and 12 bases from J, the junction kept 13 bases outside the gene matches. Germline assignment: CDR1 GTSNPN and CDR2 SVGIG (reference sequence). The CDR3 extends over 15 amino acids. The CDR3 coding sequence is TGTGCCTGGAGTGTACGGGGGACAGGCGACACGGGGCAGTTCTTC. This encodes CAWSVRGTGDTGQFF.

The genes are TRBV30 and TRBJ1-1; D not resolved. The CDR3 has 11 residues. Trimming took off 3 bases at V and 4 bases at J, with 6 bases between the two ends. Germline V gives CDR1 GTSNPN, CDR2 SVGIG (reference sequence). The CDR3 DNA reads TGTGCCTGGAGCCGGGCCACTGAAGCTTTCTTT. Translating it yields CAWSRATEAFF.

The J gene is TRBJ2-7, the V gene TRBV10-3; the D gene could be TRBD1 or TRBD2 (6 bases each). The V end was cut by 5 bases, the J end by 0 bases, with 17 bases between. The CDR3 covers 16 residues. Germline V gives CDR1 ENHRY, CDR2 SYGVKD. The CDR3 DNA is TGTGCCATCAGTCCGGAGACGGGGGCGGTCTCCTACGAGCAGTACTTC. Its translation: CAISPETGAVSYEQYF.

The rearrangement uses TRBV30 and TRBJ1-6, with D possibly matching TRBD1 (6 bases). This CDR3 contains 15 residues. The V and J ends lost 2 bases and 5 bases respectively, with 13 bases between them. Per the germline V gene, CDR1 is GTSNPN and CDR2 is SVGIG (reference sequence). The CDR3 here is CAWSTGQPDNSPLHF. The CDR3 nucleotides are TGTGCCTGGAGTACCGGACAGCCGGATAATTCACCCCTCCACTTT.

In regard to this clone: The sample has other DNA sequences that encode this CDR3 too. This chain connects TRBV5-1 to TRBJ2-5, with 8 positions matching TRBD1. Germline loops: CDR1 SGHRS, CDR2 YFSETQ. Germline trimming cut 0 bases from V and 1 base from J; bases unmatched to any gene: 2. The CDR3 length is 15 residues. The CDR3 DNA reads as TGCGCCAGCAGCTTGGCTGGGACAGGCCAAGAGACCCAGTACTTC. As protein: CASSLAGTGQETQYF.

The J gene is TRBJ2-1, the V gene TRBV29-1; TRBD1 or TRBD2 may be the D gene (5 bases each). V lost 7 bases and J 0 bases, leaving 13 bases between the germline ends. The CDR3 length is 14 residues. Germline lookup yields CDR1 SQVTM and CDR2 ANQGSEA. CDR3 loop: CSGAGTYSYNEQFF. CDR3 DNA sequence: TGCAGCGGTGCAGGGACCTACTCCTACAATGAGCAGTTCTTC.

The CDR3 region has the DNA TGTGCCAGCAGCTTAGCCCGGGGTTCAAACTATGGCTACACCTTC. Translation: CASSLARGSNYGYTF. The chain uses TRBV7-9 and TRBJ1-2; D gene unclear. Per the germline V gene, CDR1 is SEHNR and CDR2 is FQNEAQ (reference sequence). Trimming took 0 bases from V and 2 from J, leaving 10 bases between them. The CDR3 contains 15 residues.